This TCR beta chain was profiled in a study of T-cell reconstitution after alpha-beta-depleted transplantation in children. Whole-study findings and limits: About two months after transplant, alpha-beta T cells reportedly came from several hundred expanded graft clones. High day-60 TCRbeta diversity in some patients came from surviving recipient T cells and thymic progenitors. The main origin of T-cell counts and diversity one year after transplant was newly produced T cells.

Unique molecular identifiers featured in how the TCRbeta library was prepared. TCRdb called the PCR reads again in MiXCR, with one record for every CDR3 protein. Altogether around 700,000 distinct CDR3 sequences are present, around 12% being singletons, with the ten largest covering 0.65% to 0.9%. This clonotype showed up many times. Its target is not known. V was clipped by 8 bases and J by 4 bases, with 15 bases between them. The CDR3 contains 13 residues. The V gene's germline CDR1 is SGHAT and CDR2 FQNNGV. The gene calls are TRBV11-2 and TRBJ2-7; possibly TRBD1 for D (5 bases). Sequences were derived from PBMCs, sampled before TCRalphabeta/CD19-depleted stem cell transplant. This receptor was identified in a girl aged 2-9 years with congenital amegakaryocytic thrombocytopenia, due to receive a stem cell transplant. This chain's CDR3 is CASGAPGLYEQYF. CDR3 coding DNA: TGTGCCAGCGGGGCCCCTGGGTTGTACGAGCAGTACTTC.